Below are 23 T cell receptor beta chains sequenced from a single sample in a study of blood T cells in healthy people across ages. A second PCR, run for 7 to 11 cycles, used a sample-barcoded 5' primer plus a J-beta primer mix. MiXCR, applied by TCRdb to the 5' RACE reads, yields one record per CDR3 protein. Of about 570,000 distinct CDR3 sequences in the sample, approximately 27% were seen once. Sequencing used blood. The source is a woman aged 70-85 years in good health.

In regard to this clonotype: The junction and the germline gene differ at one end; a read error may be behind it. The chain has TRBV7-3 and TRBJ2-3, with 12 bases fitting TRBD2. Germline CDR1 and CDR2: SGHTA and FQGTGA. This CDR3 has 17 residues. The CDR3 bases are TGCGCCAGCAGTCCGGGGAGGACTAGCGGGGATGTAGATACGCAGTATTTT. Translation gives CASSPGRTSGDVDTQYF.

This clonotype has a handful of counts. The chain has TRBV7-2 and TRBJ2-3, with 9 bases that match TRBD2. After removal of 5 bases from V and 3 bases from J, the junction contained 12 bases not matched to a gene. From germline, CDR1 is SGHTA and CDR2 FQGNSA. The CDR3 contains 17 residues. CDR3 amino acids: CASSPTRTSVRTDTQYF. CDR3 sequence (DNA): TGTGCCAGCAGCCCGACCCGGACTAGCGTTCGGACAGATACGCAGTATTTT.

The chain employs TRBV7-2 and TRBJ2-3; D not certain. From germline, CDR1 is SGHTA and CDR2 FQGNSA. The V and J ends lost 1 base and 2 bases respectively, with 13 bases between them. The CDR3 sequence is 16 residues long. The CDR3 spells CASSLDRAGVTDTQYF. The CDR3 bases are TGTGCCAGCAGCTTAGATCGGGCTGGAGTCACAGATACGCAGTATTTT.

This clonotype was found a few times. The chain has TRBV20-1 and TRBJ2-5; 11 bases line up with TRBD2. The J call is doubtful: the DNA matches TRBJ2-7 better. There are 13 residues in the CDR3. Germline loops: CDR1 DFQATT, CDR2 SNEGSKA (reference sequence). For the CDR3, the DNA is TGCAGTGCCCGACTAGCGGGGTCCTACGAGCAGTACTTC. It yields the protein CSARLAGSYEQYF.

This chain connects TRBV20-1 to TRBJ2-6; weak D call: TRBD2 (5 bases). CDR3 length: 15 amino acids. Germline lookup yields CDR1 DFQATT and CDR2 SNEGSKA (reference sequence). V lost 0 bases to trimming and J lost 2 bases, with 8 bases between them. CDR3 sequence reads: CSARDPGTGANVLTF. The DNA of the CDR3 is TGCAGTGCTAGAGATCCGGGAACTGGGGCCAACGTCCTGACTTTC.

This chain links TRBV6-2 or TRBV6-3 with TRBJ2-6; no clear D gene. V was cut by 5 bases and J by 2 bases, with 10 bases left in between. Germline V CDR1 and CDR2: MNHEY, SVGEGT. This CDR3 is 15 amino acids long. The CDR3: CASSKGSAGANVLTF. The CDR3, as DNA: TGTGCCAGCAGTAAGGGCTCGGCTGGGGCCAACGTCCTGACTTTC.

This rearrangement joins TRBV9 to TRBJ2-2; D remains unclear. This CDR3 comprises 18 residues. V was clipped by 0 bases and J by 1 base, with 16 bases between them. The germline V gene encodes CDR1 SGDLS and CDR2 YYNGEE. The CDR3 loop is CASSVASYSKWNTGELFF. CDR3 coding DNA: TGTGCCAGCAGCGTAGCCTCATACTCCAAATGGAACACCGGGGAGCTGTTTTTT.

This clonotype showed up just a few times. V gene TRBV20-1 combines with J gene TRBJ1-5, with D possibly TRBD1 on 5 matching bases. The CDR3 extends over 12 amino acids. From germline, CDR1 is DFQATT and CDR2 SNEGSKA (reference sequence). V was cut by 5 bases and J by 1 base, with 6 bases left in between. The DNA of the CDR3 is TGCAGTGCTCGGGACAGCAATCAGCCCCAGCATTTT. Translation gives CSARDSNQPQHF.

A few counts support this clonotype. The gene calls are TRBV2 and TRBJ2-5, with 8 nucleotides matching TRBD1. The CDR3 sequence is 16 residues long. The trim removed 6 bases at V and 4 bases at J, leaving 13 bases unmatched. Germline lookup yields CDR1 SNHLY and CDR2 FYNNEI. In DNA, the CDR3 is TGTGCCAGCAGGACCTCGGACAGGGCAGGTCGAGAGACCCAGTACTTC. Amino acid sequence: CASRTSDRAGRETQYF.

CDR3 nucleotide sequence: TGTGCCAGCAGCCAAGATCTGAGTGGGGCCGGCAGCCGCCAAGAGACCCAGTACTTC. This codes for CASSQDLSGAGSRQETQYF. The rearrangement uses TRBV4-2 and TRBJ2-1, with D possibly matching TRBD1 (5 bases). Judging by the DNA end, TRBJ2-5 fits better; the J call may be wrong. Germline lookup yields CDR1 LGHNA and CDR2 YNFKEQ. CDR3 length: 19 amino acids.

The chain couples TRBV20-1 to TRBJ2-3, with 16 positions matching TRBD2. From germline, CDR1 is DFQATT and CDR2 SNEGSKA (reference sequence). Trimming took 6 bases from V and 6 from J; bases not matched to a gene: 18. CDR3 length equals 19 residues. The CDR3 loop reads CSALCPGLAGGPTQDTQYF. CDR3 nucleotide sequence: TGCAGTGCCCTATGTCCGGGACTAGCGGGAGGGCCTACACAGGATACGCAGTATTTT.

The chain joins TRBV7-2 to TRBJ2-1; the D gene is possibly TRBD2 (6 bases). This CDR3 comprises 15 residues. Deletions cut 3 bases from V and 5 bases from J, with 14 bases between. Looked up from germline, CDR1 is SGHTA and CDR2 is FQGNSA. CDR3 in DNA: TGTGCCAGCAGCTTTAACTGGGCGGGAAACAATGAGCAGTTCTTC. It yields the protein CASSFNWAGNNEQFF. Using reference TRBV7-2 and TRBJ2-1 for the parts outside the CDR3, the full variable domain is GAGVSQSPSNKVTEKGKDVELRCDPISGHTALYWYRQSLGQGLEFLIYFQGNSAPDKSGLPSDRFSAERTGGSVSTLTIQRTQQEDSAVYLCASSFNWAGNNEQFFGPGTRLTVL.

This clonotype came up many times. CDR3 loop: CASSQERSYEQYF. CDR3 DNA sequence: TGCGCCAGCAGCCAAGAAAGGTCCTACGAGCAGTACTTC. The chain couples TRBV4-3 to TRBJ2-7, with D hard to call. CDR3 length: 13 residues. V was pared by 0 bases and J by 1 base, with 4 bases between. Germline CDR1 reads LGHNA; CDR2 reads YSLEER.

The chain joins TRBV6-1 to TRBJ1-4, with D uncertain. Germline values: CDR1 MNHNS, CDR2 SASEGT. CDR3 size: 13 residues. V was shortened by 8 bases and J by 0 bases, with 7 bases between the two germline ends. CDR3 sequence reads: CASEVTTNEKLFF. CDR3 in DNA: TGTGCCAGCGAGGTGACAACTAATGAAAAACTGTTTTTT.

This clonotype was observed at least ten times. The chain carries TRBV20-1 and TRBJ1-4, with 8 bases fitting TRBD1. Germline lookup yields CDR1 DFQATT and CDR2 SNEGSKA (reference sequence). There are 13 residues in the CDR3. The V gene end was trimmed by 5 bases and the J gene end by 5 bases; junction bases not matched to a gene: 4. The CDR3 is CSAVGQGNEKLFF. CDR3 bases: TGCAGTGCTGTAGGACAGGGAAATGAAAAACTGTTTTTT.

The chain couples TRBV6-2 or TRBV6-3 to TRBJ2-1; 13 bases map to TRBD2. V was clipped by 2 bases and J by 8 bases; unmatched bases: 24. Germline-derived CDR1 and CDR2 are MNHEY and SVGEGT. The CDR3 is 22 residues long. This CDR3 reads CASSYMLSSDKGSGLAGDEQFF. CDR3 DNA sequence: TGTGCCAGCAGTTACATGCTATCCAGTGACAAAGGGTCTGGACTAGCGGGGGATGAGCAGTTCTTC.

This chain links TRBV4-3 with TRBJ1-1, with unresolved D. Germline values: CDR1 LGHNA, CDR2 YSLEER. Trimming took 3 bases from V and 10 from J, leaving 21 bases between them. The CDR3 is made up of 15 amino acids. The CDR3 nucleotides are TGCGCCAGCAGCCAGATGAAGGGAAACGTTGATATAGCTTTCTTT. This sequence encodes CASSQMKGNVDIAFF.

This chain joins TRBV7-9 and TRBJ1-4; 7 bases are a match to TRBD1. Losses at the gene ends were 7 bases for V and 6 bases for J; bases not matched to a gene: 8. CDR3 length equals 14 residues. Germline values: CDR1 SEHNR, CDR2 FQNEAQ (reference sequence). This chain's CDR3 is CASKGRQGHEKLFF. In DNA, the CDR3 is TGTGCCAGCAAAGGGAGACAGGGACATGAAAAACTGTTTTTT.

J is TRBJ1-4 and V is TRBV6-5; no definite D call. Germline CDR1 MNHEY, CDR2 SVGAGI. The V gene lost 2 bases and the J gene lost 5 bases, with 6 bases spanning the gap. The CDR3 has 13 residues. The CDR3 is CASSYVPNEKLFF. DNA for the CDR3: TGTGCCAGCAGTTACGTCCCAAATGAAAAACTGTTTTTT.

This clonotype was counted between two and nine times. The CDR3 loop is CSVEPKSYNNEQFF. The CDR3 DNA follows: TGCAGCGTTGAGCCCAAAAGCTACAACAATGAGCAGTTCTTC. V and J are TRBV29-1 and TRBJ2-1; no firm D call. The CDR3 contains 14 residues. Germline V gene lookup returns CDR1 SQVTM and CDR2 ANQGSEA. Trimming stripped 3 bases from V and 5 bases from J, with 14 bases between.

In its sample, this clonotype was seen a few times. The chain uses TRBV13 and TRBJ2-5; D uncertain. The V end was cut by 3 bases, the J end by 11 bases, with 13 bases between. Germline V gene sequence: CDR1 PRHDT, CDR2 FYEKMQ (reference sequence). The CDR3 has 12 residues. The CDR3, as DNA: TGTGCCAGCAGCTTTCGCTTCGGTGGGCAGTACTTC. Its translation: CASSFRFGGQYF.

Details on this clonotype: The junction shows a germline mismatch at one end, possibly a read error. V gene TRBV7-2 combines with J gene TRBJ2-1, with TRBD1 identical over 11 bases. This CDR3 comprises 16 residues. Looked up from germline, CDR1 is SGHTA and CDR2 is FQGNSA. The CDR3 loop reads CASSLRTRDRGNAQFF. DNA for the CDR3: TGTGCCAGCAGCTTACGGACCCGGGACAGGGGGAATGCGCAGTTCTTC.

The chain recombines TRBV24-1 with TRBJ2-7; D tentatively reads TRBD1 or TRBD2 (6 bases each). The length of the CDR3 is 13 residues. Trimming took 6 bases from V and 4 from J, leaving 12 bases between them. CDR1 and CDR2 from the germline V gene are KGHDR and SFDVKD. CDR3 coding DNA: TGTGCCACCAGTTTAGGGGGGCGGTACGAGCAGTACTTC. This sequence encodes CATSLGGRYEQYF.